This T cell receptor beta chain was sequenced during a study of cytomegalovirus exposure and HLA in healthy donors. 60 Vbeta and 13 Jbeta primers were used in PCR. Method: immunoSEQ multiplex PCR; TCRdb's copy keeps in-frame clones and lacks some. The table includes 150,000 to 200,000 clones, 70% to 85% detected once. Trimming pared 4 bases from V and 7 bases from J, leaving 14 bases between. Germline values: CDR1 LNHDA, CDR2 SQIVND (reference sequence). The CDR3 runs 14 residues. All the people who gave samples were healthy bone marrow donors. Overall study findings and caveats: In a later analysis, across HLA loci, associated TCR counts were highest for DRB1, lowest for HLA-C. Reportedly, fewer N-insertions than the 666-donor mean appeared in an Asian-associated ancestry cluster in a later analysis. TCR beta V segments were, for the most part, productive about 90% or about 30% of the time in an earlier analysis.

Points on this clone: The target antigen is unknown.

Sequencing was carried out using PBMCs. The sequence was collected from a woman younger than 45 in good health and CMV-seropositive. V gene TRBV19 combines with J gene TRBJ1-5, with a tentative D call TRBD1 (5 bases). CDR3 nucleotides: TGTGCCAGTAGTACCAGGGACGGGGGGCAGCCCCAGCATTTT. Its translation: CASSTRDGGQPQHF.